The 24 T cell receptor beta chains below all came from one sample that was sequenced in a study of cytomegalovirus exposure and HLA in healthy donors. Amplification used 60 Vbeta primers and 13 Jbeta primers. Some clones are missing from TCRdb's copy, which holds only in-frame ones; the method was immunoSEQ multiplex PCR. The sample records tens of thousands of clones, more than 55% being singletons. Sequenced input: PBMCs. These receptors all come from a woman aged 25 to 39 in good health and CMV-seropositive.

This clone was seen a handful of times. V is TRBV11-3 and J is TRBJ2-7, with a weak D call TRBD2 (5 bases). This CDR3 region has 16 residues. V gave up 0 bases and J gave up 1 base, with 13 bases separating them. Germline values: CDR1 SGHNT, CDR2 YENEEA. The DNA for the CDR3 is TGTGCCAGCAGCTTAGAAAGTATACGGGGATCCTACGAGCAGTACTTC. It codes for CASSLESIRGSYEQYF.

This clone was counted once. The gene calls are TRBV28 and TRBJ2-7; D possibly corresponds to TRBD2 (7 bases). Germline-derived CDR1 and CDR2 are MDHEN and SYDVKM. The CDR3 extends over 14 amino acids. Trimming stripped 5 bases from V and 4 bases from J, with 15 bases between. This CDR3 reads CASSLGGAGYEQYF. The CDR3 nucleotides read TGTGCCAGCAGTCTGGGGGGGGCCGGGTACGAGCAGTACTTC.

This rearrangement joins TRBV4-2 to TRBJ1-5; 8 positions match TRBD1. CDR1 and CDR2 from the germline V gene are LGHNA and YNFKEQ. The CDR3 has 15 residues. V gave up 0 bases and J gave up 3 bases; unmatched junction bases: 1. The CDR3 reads CASSQEGQDNQPQHF. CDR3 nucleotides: TGTGCCAGCAGCCAAGAGGGACAGGACAATCAGCCCCAGCATTTT.

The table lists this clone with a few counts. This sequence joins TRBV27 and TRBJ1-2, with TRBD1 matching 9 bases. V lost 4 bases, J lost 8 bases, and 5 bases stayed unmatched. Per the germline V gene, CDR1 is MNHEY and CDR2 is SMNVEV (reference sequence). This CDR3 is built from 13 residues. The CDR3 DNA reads TGTGCCAGCAGTTCGGGACAGGGATCAGGCTACACCTTC. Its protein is CASSSGQGSGYTF.

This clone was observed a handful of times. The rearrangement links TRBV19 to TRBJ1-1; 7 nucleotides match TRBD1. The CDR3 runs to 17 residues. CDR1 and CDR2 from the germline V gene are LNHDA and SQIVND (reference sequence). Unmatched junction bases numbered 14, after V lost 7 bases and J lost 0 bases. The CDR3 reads CASKQDRSGTMNTEAFF. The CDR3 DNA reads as TGTGCCAGTAAGCAGGACAGGTCGGGAACAATGAACACTGAAGCTTTCTTT.

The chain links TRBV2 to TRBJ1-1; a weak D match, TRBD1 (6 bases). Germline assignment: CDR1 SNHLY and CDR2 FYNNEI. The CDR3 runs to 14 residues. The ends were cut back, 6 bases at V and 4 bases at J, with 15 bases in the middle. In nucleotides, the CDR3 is TGTGCCAGCAGGACGGTGCGAGGGGGCACTGAAGCTTTCTTT. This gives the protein CASRTVRGGTEAFF.

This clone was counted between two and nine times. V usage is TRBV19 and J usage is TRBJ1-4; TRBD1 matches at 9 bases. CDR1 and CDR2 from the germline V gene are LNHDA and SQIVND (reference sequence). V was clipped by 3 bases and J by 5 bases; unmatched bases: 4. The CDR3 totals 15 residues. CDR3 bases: TGTGCCAGTAGTATGGTCGGGACAGGGAATGAAAAACTGTTTTTT. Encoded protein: CASSMVGTGNEKLFF.

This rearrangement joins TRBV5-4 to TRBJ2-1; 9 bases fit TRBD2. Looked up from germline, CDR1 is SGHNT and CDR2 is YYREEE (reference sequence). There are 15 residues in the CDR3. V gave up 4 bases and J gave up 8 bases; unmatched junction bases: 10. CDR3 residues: CASSQTSGGIHEQFF. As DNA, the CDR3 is TGTGCCAGCAGCCAGACGAGCGGGGGGATCCATGAGCAGTTCTTC.

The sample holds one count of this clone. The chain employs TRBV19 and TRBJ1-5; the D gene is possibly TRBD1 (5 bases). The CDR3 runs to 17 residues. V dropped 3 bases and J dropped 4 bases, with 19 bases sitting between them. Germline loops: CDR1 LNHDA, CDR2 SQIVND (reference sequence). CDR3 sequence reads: CASSIGAGGRGNQPQHF. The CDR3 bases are TGTGCCAGTAGTATCGGGGCGGGGGGAAGAGGAAATCAGCCCCAGCATTTT.

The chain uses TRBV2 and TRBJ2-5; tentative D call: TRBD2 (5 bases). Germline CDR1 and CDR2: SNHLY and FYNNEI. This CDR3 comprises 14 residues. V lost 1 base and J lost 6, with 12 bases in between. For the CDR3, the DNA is TGTGCCAGCAGTGAAGTGGCTAGCAAGCAGACCCAGTACTTC. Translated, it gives CASSEVASKQTQYF.

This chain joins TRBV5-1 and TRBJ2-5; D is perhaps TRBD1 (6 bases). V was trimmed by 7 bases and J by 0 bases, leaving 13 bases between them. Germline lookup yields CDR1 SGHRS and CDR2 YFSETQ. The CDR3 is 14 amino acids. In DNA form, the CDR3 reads TGCGCCAGCCAGATTGGACAGAACCAAGAGACCCAGTACTTC. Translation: CASQIGQNQETQYF.

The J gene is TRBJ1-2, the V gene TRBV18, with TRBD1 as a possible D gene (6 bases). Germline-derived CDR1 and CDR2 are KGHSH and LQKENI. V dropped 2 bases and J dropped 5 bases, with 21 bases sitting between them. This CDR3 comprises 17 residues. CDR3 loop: CASSPDLAPDSKYGYTF. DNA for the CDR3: TGTGCCAGCTCACCAGACCTGGCTCCGGACAGCAAATATGGCTACACCTTC.

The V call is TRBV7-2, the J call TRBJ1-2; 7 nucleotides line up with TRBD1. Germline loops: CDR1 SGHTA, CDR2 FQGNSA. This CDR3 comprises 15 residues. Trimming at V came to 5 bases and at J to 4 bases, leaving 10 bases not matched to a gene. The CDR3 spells CASSGGDRRRYGYTF. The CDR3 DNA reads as TGTGCCAGCAGCGGAGGGGACAGAAGGCGCTATGGCTACACCTTC.

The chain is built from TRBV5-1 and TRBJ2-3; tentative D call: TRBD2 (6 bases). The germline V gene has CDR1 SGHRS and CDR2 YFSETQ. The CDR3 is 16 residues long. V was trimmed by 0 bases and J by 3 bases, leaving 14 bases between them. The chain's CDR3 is CASSLEGRGLTDTQYF. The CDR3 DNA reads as TGCGCCAGCAGCTTGGAAGGCCGGGGGTTAACAGATACGCAGTATTTT.

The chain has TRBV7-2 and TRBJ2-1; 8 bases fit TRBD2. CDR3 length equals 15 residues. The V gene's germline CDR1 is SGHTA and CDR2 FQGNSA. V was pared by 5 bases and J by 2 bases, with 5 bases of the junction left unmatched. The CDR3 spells CASSLSGGTYNEQFF. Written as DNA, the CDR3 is TGTGCCAGCAGCCTCTCGGGGGGGACCTACAATGAGCAGTTCTTC. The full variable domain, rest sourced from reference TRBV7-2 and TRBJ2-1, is GAGVSQSPSNKVTEKGKDVELRCDPISGHTALYWYRQSLGQGLEFLIYFQGNSAPDKSGLPSDRFSAERTGGSVSTLTIQRTQQEDSAVYLCASSLSGGTYNEQFFGPGTRLTVL.

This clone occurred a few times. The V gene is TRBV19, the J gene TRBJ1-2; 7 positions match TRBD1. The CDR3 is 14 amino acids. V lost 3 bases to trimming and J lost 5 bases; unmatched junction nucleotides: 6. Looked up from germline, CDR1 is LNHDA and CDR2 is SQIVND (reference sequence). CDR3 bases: TGTGCCAGTAGTATTGGGTACAGGGGTTATGGCTACACCTTC. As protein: CASSIGYRGYGYTF.

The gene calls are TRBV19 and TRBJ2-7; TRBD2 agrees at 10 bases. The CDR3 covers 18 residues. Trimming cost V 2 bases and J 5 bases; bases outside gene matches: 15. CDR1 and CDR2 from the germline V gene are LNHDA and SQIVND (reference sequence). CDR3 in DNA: TGTGCCAGTAGTATATCTGGGGGCGCTCTAGCGGGGGAACACGAGCAGTACTTC. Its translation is CASSISGGALAGEHEQYF.

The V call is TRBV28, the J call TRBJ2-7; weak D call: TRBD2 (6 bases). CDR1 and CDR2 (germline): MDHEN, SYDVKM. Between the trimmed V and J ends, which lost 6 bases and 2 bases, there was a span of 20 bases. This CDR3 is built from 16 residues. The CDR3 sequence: CASSSLSGAYPYEQYF. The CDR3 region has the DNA TGTGCCAGCAGCTCCCTTAGCGGAGCCTACCCCTACGAGCAGTACTTC.

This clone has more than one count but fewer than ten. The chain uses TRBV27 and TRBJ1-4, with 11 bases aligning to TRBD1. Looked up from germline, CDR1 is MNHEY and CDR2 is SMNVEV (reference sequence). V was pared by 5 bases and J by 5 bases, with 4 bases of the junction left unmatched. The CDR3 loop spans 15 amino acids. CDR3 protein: CASSEGQGGNEKLFF. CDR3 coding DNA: TGTGCCAGCAGTGAGGGACAGGGGGGAAATGAAAAACTGTTTTTT.

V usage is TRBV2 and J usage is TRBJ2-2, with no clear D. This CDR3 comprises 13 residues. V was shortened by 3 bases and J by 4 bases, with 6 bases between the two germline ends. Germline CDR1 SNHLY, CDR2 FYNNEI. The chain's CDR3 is CASSDWSTGELFF. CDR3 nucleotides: TGTGCCAGCAGTGACTGGAGCACCGGGGAGCTGTTTTTT.

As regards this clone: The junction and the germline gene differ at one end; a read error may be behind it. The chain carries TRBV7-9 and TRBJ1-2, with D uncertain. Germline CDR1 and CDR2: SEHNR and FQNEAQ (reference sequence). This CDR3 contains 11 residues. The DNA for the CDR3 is TGTTCCAGCAGCCTTAACTATGGCTACACCTTC. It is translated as CSSSLNYGYTF.

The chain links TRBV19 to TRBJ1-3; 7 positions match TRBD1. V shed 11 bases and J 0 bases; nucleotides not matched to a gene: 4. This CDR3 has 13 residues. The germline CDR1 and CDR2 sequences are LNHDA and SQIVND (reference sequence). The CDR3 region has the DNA TGTGCCGGGACAGTACCCTCTGGAAACACCATATATTTT. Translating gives CAGTVPSGNTIYF. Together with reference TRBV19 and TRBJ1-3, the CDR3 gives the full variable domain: DGGITQSPKYLFRKEGQNVTLSCEQNLNHDAMYWYRQDPGQGLRLIYYSQIVNDFQKGDIAEGYSVSREKKESFPLTVTSAQKNPTAFYLCAGTVPSGNTIYFGEGSWLTVV.

The CDR3 coding sequence is TGTGCCAGCAGCTTAGGTGCAGGGAAGTACGAGCAGTACTTC. Protein sequence: CASSLGAGKYEQYF. The chain combines TRBV7-2 with TRBJ2-7; D is possibly TRBD1 (5 bases). Trimming left V 1 base short and J 4 bases short, with 11 bases between. The CDR3 is 14 residues long. Germline V gene lookup returns CDR1 SGHTA and CDR2 FQGNSA.

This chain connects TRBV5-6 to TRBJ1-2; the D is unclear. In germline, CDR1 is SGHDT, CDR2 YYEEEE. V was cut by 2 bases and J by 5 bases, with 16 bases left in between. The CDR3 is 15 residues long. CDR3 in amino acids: CASSFFEKGRYGYTF. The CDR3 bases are TGTGCCAGCAGCTTTTTCGAAAAAGGGAGATATGGCTACACCTTC.